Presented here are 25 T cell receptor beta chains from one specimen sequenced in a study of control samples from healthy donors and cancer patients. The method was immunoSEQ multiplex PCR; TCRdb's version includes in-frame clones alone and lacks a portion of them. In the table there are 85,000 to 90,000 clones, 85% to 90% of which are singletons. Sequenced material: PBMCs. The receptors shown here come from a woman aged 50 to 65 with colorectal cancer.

CDR3 residues: CASSLAGGAPDTQYF. CDR3 DNA: TGCGCCAGCAGCTTAGCGGGGGGGGCCCCGGATACGCAGTATTTT. The rearrangement uses TRBV5-1 and TRBJ2-3, with 10 nucleotides matching TRBD2. The V segment lost 2 bases and the J segment 6 bases; nucleotides outside the gene matches: 6. This CDR3 comprises 15 residues. Germline V gene lookup returns CDR1 SGHRS and CDR2 YFSETQ.

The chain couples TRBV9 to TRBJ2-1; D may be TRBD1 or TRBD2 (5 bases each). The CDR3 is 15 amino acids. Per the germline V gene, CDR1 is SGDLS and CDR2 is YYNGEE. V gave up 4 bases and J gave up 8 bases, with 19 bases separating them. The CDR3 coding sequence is TGTGCCAGCAGCTCCCCCGGGCAGGGAGTCGATGAGCAGTTCTTC. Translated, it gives CASSSPGQGVDEQFF.

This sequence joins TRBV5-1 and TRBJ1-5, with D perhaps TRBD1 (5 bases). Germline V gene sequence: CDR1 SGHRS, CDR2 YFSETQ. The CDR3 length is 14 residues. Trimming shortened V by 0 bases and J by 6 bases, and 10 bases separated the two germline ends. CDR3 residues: CASSLDGQVQPQHF. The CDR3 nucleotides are TGCGCCAGCAGCTTGGACGGACAAGTTCAGCCCCAGCATTTT.

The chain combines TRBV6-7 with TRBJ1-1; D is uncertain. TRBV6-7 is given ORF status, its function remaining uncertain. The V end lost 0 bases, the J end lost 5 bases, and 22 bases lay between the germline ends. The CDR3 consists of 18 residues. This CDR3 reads CASSYSMSVGSNGTEAFF. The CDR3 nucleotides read TGTGCCAGCAGTTACTCGATGTCGGTAGGGAGTAATGGAACTGAAGCTTTCTTT.

The DNA of the CDR3 is TGTGCCAGCAGCTTAGCGATTGGGAAGAAGTTCTTC. It specifies CASSLAIGKKFF. The rearrangement joins TRBV7-9 to TRBJ2-1; D is unclear. V shed 0 bases and J shed 14 bases, with 11 bases lying between them. The germline V gene has CDR1 SEHNR and CDR2 FQNEAQ (reference sequence). The CDR3 covers 12 residues. The full variable domain, completed using reference TRBV7-9 and TRBJ2-1, is DTGVSQNPRHKITKRGQNVTFRCDPISEHNRLYWYRQTLGQGPEFLTYFQNEAQLEKSRLLSDRFSAERPKGSFSTLEIQRTEQGDSAMYLCASSLAIGKKFFGPGTRLTVL.

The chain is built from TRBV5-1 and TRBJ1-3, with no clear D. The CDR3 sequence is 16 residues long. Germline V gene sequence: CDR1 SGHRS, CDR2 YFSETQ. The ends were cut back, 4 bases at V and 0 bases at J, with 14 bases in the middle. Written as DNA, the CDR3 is TGCGCCAGCAGCAACCTATGGACGGGCTCTGGAAACACCATATATTTT. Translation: CASSNLWTGSGNTIYF.

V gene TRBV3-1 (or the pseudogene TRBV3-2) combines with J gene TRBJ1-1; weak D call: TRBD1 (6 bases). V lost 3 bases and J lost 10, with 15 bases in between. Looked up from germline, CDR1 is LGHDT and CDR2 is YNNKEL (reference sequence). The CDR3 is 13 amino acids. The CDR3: CASSHRDRTGAFF. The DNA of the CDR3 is TGTGCCAGCAGCCACCGAGACAGGACGGGAGCTTTCTTT.

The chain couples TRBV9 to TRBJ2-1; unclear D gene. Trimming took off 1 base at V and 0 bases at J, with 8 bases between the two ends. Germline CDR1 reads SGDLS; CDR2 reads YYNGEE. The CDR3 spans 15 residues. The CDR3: CASSVQDSSYNEQFF. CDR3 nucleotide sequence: TGTGCCAGCAGCGTACAGGATAGCTCCTACAATGAGCAGTTCTTC.

The DNA for the CDR3 is TGCGCCAGCAGCTTCGTGGGAGTGGACACCGGGGAGCTGTTTTTT. Its translation is CASSFVGVDTGELFF. The J gene is TRBJ2-2, the V gene TRBV5-1; weak D call: TRBD2 (5 bases). V lost 2 bases to trimming and J lost 3 bases, with 11 bases between them. Germline V gives CDR1 SGHRS, CDR2 YFSETQ. The CDR3 is made up of 15 amino acids.

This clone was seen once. CDR3 region: CASSHGGSGNTIYF. Here the CDR3 DNA reads TGTGCCAGCAGCCACGGTGGCTCTGGAAACACCATATATTTT. This rearrangement joins TRBV3-1 (or the pseudogene TRBV3-2) to TRBJ1-3, with unresolved D. Trimming cost V 3 bases and J 0 bases, with 6 bases left between them. The CDR3 sequence is 14 residues long. Looked up from germline, CDR1 is LGHDT and CDR2 is YNNKEL (reference sequence).

The CDR3 coding sequence is TGTGCCAGCAGTCCTCAGGACCGGACAGATACGCAGTATTTT. It translates to CASSPQDRTDTQYF. The chain has TRBV11-1 and TRBJ2-3; D is unresolved. There are 14 residues in the CDR3. Deletions cut 6 bases from V and 3 bases from J, with 13 bases between. Germline V gene lookup returns CDR1 SGHAT and CDR2 FQDESV (reference sequence).

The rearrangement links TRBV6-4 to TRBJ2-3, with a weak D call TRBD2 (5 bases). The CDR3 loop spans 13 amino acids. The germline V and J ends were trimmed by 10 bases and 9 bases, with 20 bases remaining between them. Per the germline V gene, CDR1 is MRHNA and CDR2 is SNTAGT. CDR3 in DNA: TGTGCCACCCAGAGCGGTTTCGGTGGGACGCAGTATTTT. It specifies CATQSGFGGTQYF.

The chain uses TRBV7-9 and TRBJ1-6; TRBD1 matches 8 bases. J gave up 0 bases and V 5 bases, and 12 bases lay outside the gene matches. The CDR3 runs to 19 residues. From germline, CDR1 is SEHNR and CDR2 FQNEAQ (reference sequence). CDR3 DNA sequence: TGTGCCAGCAGCGGCAGACAGGGGTGTAGCAGCTCCTATAATTCACCCCTCCACTTT. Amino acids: CASSGRQGCSSSYNSPLHF.

CDR3 DNA sequence: TGTGCCAGTACCCAGACAGGGCCCAGCTCTGGAAACACCATATATTTT. This gives the protein CASTQTGPSSGNTIYF. The chain has TRBV19 and TRBJ1-3, with TRBD1 matching 7 bases. This CDR3 is 16 amino acids long. In germline, CDR1 is LNHDA, CDR2 SQIVND (reference sequence). V shed 7 bases and J 0 bases; nucleotides not matched to a gene: 9.

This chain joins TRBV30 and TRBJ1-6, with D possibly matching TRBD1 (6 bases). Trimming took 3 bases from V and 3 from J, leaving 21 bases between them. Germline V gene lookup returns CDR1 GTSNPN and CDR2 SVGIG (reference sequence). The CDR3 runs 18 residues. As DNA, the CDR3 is TGTGCCTGGAGCCCAACCGGGACAAGAAACAACTATAATTCACCCCTCCACTTT. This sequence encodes CAWSPTGTRNNYNSPLHF.

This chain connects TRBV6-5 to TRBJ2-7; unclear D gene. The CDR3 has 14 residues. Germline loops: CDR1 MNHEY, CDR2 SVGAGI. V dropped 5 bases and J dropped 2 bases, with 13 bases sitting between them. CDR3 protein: CASSRNDRPYEQYV. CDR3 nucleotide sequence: TGTGCCAGCAGTAGAAATGACCGCCCCTACGAGCAGTACGTC.

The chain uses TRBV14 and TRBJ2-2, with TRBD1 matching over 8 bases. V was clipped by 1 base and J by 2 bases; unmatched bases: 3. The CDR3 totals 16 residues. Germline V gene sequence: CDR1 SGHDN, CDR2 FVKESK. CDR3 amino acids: CASSQGPGGNTGELFF. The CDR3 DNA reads TGTGCCAGCAGCCAAGGTCCAGGGGGCAACACCGGGGAGCTGTTTTTT. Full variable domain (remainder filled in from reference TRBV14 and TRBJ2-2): EAGVTQFPSHSVIEKGQTVTLRCDPISGHDNLYWYRRVMGKEIKFLLHFVKESKQDESGMPNNRFLAERTGGTYSTLKVQPAELEDSGVYFCASSQGPGGNTGELFFGEGSRLTVL.

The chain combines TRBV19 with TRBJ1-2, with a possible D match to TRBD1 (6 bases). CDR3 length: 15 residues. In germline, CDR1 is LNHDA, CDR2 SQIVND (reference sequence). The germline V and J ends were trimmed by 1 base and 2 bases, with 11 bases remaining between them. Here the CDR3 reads CASSIAGGSNYGYTF. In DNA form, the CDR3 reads TGTGCCAGTAGTATAGCTGGGGGCTCGAACTATGGCTACACCTTC.

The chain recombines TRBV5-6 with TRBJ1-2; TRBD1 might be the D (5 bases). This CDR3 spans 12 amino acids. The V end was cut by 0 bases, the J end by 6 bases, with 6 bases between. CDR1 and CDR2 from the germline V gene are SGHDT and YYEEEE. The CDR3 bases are TGTGCCAGCAGCTTGGGCAGGGATGGCTACACCTTC. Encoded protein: CASSLGRDGYTF.

The chain's CDR3 is CASSKGRGTGELFF. Written as DNA, the CDR3 is TGTGCCAGCAGTAAAGGGAGGGGCACCGGGGAGCTGTTTTTT. The rearrangement uses TRBV27 and TRBJ2-2, with 7 bases identical to TRBD2. Trimming at V came to 5 bases and at J to 4 bases, leaving 4 bases not matched to a gene. CDR3 length: 14 amino acids. CDR1 and CDR2 (germline): MNHEY, SMNVEV (reference sequence).

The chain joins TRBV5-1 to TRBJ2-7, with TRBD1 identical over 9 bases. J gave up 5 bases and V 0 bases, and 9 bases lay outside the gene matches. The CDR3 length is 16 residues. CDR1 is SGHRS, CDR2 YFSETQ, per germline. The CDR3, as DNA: TGCGCCAGCAGCTTGGGGGGGACAGGGTCGGGCCACGAGCAGTACGTC. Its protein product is CASSLGGTGSGHEQYV.

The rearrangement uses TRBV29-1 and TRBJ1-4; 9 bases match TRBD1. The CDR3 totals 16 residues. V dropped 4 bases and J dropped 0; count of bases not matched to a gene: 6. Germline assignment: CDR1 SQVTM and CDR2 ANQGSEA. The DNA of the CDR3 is TGCAGCGTTGTAACAGGGGGCGCGTCAACTAATGAAAAACTGTTTTTT. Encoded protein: CSVVTGGASTNEKLFF.

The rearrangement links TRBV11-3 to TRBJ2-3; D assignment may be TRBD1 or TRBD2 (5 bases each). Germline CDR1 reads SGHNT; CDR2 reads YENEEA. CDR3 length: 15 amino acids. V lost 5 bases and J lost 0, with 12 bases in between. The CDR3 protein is CASSREGRSTDTQYF. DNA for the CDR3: TGTGCCAGCAGCCGAGAGGGGCGAAGCACAGATACGCAGTATTTT.

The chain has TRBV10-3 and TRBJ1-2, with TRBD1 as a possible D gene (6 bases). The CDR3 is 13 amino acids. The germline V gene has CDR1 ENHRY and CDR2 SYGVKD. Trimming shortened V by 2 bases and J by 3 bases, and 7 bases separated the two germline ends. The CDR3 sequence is CAISERQDYGYTF. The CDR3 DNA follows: TGTGCCATCAGTGAGAGACAGGACTATGGCTACACCTTC.

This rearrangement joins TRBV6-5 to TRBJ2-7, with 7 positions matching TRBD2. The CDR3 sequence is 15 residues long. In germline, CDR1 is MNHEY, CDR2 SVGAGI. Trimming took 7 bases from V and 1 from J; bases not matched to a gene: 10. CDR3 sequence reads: CASTPGGGGSYEQYV. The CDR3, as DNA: TGTGCCAGCACCCCTGGTGGGGGGGGGTCCTACGAGCAGTACGTC.